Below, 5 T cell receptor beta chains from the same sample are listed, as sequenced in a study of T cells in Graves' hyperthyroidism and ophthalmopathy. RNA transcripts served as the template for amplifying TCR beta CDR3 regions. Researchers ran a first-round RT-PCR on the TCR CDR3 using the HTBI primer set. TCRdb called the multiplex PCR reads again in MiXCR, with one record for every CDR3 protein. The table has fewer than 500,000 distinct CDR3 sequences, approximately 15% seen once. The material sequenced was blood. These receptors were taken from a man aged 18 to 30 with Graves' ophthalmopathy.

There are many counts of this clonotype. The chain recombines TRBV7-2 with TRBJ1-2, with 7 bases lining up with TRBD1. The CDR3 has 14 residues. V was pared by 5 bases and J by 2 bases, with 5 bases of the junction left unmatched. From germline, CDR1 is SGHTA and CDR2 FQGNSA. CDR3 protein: CASSLQGPNYGYTF. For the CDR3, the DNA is TGTGCCAGCAGCCTACAGGGGCCCAACTATGGCTACACCTTC.

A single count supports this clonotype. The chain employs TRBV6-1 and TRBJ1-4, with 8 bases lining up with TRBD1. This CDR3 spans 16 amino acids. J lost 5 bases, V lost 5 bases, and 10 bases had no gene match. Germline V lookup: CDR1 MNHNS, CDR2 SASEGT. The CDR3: CASSLGQALGNEKLFF. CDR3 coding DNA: TGTGCCAGCAGTCTGGGACAGGCTCTGGGGAATGAAAAACTGTTTTTT.

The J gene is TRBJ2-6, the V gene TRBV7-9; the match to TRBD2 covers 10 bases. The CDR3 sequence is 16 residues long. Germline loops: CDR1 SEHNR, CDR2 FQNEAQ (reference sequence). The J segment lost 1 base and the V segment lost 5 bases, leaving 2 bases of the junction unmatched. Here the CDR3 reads CASSRAGGSGANVLTF. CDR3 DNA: TGTGCCAGCAGCCGAGCGGGGGGGTCTGGGGCCAACGTCCTGACTTTC.

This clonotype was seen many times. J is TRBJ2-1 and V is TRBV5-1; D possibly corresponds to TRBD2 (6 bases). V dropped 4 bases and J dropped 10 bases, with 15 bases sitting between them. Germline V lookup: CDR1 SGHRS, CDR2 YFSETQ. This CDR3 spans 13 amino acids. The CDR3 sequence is CASSPPVTSEQFF. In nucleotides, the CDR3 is TGCGCCAGCAGCCCCCCAGTTACTAGCGAGCAGTTCTTC.

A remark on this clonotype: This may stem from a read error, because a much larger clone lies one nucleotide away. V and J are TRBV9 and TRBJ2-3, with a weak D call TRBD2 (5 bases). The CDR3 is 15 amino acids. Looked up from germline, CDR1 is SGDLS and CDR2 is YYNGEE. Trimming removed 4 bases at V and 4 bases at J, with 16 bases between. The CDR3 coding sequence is TGTGCCAGCAGCCCTGGAGGCTGGGTAGCAGATACGCAGTATTTT. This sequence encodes CASSPGGWVADTQYF. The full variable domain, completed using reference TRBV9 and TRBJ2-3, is DSGVTQTPKHLITATGQRVTLRCSPRSGDLSVYWYQQSLDQGLQFLIQYYNGEERAKGNILERFSAQQFPDLHSELNLSSLELGDSALYFCASSPGGWVADTQYFGPGTRLTVL.